The clone carrying this T cell receptor beta chain was seen ten or more times. TCR beta VDJ combinations and CDR3 sequences were profiled from genomic DNA. Each CDR3 protein is one row after TCRdb ran MiXCR on the reads. The table lists 100,000 to 120,000 distinct CDR3 sequences, around 53% of them singletons. The CDR3 has 14 amino acids. V was trimmed by 2 bases and J by 2 bases, leaving 10 bases between them. This sample stems from a study of CD8+CD57+ T cells in acquired aplastic anemia. Overall study: Recorded DNA amounts for sorted CD4+ and CD8+ cells had an average of about 3.5 ug.

The chain recombines TRBV6-7 with TRBJ2-7, with D perhaps matching TRBD2 (6 bases). TRBV6-7 qualifies as an ORF whose function is uncertain. The clonotype was recovered from a human donor in good health, serving as a control. The sample consisted of sorted CD4+, CD8+, or CD8+CD57+ T cells (not recorded which) from PBMCs. CDR3 amino acids: CASSYLANTYEQYF. The CDR3 DNA sequence: TGTGCCAGCAGTTACCTAGCGAATACCTACGAGCAGTACTTC.